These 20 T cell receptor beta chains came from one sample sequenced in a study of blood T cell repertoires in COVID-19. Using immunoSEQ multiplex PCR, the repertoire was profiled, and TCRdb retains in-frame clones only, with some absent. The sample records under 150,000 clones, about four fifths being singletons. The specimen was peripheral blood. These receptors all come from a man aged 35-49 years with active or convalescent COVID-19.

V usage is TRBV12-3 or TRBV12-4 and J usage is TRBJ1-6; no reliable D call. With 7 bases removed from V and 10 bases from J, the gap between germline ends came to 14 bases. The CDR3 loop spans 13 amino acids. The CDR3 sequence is CASTRREGSPLHF. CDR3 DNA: TGTGCCAGCACCCGCCGGGAGGGCTCACCCCTCCACTTT.

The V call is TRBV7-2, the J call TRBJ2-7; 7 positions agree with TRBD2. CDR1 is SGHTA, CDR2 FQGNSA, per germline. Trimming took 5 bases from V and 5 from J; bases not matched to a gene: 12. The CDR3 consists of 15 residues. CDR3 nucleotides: TGTGCCAGCAGCCTCCGCGCGGGGGATTACAACGAGCAGTACTTC. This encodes CASSLRAGDYNEQYF.

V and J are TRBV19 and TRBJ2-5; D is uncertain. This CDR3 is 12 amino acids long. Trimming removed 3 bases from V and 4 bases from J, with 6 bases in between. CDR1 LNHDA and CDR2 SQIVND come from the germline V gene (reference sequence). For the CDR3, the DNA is TGTGCCAGTAGTATGGAGCGAGAGACCCAGTACTTC. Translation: CASSMERETQYF.

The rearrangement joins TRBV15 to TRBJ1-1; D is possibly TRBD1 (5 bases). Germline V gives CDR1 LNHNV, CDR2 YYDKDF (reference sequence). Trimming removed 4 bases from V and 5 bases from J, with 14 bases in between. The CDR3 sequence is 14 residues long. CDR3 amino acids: CATSTYVGGTEAFF. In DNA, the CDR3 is TGTGCCACCAGCACTTACGTGGGGGGAACTGAAGCTTTCTTT.

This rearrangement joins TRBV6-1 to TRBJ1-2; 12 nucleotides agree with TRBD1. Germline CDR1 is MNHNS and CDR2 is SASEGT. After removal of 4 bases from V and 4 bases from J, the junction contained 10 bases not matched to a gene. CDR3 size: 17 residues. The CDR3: CASSVRGTGGFPYGYTF. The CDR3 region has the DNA TGTGCCAGCAGTGTGCGCGGGACAGGGGGCTTCCCCTATGGCTACACCTTC.

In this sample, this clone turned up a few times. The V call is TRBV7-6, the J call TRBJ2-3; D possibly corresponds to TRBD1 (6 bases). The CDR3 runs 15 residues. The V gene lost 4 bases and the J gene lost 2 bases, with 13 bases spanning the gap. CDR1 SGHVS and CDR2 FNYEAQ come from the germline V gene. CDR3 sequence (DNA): TGTGCCAGCAGCTCGGGGACATTCAACACAGATACGCAGTATTTT. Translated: CASSSGTFNTDTQYF.

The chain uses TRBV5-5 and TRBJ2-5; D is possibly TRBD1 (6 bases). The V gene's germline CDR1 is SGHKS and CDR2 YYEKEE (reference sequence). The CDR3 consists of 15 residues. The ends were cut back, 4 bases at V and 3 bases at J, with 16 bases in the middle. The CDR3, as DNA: TGTGCCAGCAGCGACCAGGGGCGTCGGGAAGAGACCCAGTACTTC. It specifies CASSDQGRREETQYF.

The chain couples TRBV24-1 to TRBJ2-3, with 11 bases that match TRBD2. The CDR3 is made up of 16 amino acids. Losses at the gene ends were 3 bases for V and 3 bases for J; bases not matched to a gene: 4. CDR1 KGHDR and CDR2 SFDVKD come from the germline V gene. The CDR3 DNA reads TGTGCCACCAGTGATCATGCTAGCGGGGGGACAGATACGCAGTATTTT. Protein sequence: CATSDHASGGTDTQYF.

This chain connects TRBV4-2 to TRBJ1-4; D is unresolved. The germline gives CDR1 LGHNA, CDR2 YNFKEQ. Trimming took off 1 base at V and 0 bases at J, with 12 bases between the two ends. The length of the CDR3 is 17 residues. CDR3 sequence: CASSQGATASTNEKLFF. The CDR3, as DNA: TGTGCCAGCAGCCAAGGGGCTACGGCTTCAACTAATGAAAAACTGTTTTTT.

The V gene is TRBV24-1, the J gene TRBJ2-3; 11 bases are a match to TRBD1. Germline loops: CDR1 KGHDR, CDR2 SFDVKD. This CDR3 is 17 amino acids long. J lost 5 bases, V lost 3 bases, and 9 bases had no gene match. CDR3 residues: CATSDTGTGGYGDTQYF. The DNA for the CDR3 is TGTGCCACCAGTGATACCGGGACAGGGGGATATGGAGATACGCAGTATTTT.

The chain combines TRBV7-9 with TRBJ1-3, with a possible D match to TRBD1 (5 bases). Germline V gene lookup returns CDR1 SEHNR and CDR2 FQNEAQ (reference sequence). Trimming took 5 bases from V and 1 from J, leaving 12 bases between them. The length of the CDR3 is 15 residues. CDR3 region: CASSRDLASGNTIYF. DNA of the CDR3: TGTGCCAGCAGCCGGGACTTAGCTTCTGGAAACACCATATATTTT.

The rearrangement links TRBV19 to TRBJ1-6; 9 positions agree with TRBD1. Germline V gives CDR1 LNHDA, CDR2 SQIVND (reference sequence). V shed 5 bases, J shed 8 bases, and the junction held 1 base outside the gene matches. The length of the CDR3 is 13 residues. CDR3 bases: TGTGCCAGTAGTTGGGACAGGGATTCACCCCTCCACTTT. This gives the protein CASSWDRDSPLHF.

The CDR3 bases are TGTGCCAGCACGCACGGGGGGGCCATTGTCAATGAGCAGTTCTTC. Its translation is CASTHGGAIVNEQFF. This chain uses TRBV6-5 with TRBJ2-1; 8 nucleotides line up with TRBD2. Germline-derived CDR1 and CDR2 are MNHEY and SVGAGI. The CDR3 sequence is 15 residues long. Germline trimming cut 7 bases from V and 6 bases from J; bases unmatched to any gene: 11.

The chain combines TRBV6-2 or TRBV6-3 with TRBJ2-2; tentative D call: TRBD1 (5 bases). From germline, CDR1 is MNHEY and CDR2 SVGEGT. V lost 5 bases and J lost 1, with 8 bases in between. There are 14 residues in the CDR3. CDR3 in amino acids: CASSLGQNTGELFF. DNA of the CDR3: TGTGCCAGCAGTCTCGGACAGAACACCGGGGAGCTGTTTTTT.

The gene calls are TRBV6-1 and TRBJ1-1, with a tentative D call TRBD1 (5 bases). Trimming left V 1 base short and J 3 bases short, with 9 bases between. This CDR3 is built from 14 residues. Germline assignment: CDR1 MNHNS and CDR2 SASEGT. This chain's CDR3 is CASSEVWGDTEAFF. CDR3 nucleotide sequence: TGTGCCAGCAGTGAAGTATGGGGCGACACTGAAGCTTTCTTT.

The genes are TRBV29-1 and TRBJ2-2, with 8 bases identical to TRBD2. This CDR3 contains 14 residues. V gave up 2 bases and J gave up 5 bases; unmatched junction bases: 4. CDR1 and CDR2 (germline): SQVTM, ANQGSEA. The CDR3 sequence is CSVERGGRTGELFF. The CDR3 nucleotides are TGCAGCGTTGAACGGGGGGGCCGGACCGGGGAGCTGTTTTTT.

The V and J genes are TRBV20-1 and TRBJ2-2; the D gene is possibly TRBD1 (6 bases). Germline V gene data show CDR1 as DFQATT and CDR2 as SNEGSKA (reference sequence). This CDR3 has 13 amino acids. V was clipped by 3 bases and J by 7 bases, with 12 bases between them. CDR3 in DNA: TGCAGTGCTAGTGCAGGGGATCACGGGGAGCTGTTTTTT. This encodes CSASAGDHGELFF.

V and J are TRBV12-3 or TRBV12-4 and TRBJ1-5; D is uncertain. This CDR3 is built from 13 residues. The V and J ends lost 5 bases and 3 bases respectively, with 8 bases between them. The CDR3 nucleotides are TGTGCCAGCAGTCAAACAGTCAATCAGCCCCAGCATTTT. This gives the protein CASSQTVNQPQHF.

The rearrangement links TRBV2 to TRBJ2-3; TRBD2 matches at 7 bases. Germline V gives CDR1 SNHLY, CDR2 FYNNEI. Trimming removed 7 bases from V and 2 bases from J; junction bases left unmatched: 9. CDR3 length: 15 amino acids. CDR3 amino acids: CASTRSGAPTDTQYF. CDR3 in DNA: TGTGCCAGCACGAGGAGCGGGGCCCCCACAGATACGCAGTATTTT.

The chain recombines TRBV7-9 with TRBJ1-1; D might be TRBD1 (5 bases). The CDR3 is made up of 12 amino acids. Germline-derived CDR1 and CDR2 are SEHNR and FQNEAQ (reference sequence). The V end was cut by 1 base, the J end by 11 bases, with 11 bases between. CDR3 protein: CASSLEQGRAFF. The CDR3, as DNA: TGTGCCAGCAGCTTAGAGCAGGGCAGGGCTTTCTTT.